What follows describes a single T cell receptor (beta chain). The data were taken from a study of monozygotic twins with inflammatory bowel disease. CDR3 length: 15 amino acids. The germline CDR1 and CDR2 sequences are SGHTA and FQGNSA. TCRdb reanalyzed the 5' RACE reads, giving one entry per CDR3 protein sequence and no DNA. The sample data list around 370,000 distinct CDR3 sequences. The rearrangement uses TRBV7-2 and TRBJ2-7; the TRBD1 assignment by TCRdb is unverifiable without DNA. The receptor was derived from a human donor with ulcerative colitis or Crohn's disease, or a healthy co-twin of an affected twin (not recorded which). Material: blood. The CDR3 region is CASSRWTGASYEQYF.